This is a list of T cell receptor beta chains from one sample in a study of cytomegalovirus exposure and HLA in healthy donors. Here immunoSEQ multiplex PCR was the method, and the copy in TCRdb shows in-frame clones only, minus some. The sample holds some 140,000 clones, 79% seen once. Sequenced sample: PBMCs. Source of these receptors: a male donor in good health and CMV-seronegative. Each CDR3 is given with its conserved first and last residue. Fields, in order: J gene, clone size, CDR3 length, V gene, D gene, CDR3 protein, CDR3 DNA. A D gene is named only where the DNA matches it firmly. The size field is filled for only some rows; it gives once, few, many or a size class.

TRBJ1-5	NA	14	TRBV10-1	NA	CASSSGGLDQPQHF	TGCGCCAGCAGTTCGGGGGGTCTCGATCAGCCCCAGCATTTT
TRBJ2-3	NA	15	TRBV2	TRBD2	CASTPNGLAEDTQYF	TGTGCCAGCACCCCCAATGGGCTAGCGGAGGATACGCAGTATTTT
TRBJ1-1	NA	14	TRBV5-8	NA	CASSPYTENTEAFF	TGTGCCAGCAGCCCCTATACAGAGAACACTGAAGCTTTCTTT
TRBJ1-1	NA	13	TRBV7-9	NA	CAGDGEGNTEAFF	TGTGCCGGTGACGGGGAGGGCAACACTGAAGCTTTCTTT
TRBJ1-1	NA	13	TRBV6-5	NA	CASRKQLNTEAFF	TGTGCCAGCAGAAAACAACTAAACACTGAAGCTTTCTTT
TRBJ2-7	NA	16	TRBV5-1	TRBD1	CASSFAAGQGGDEQYF	TGCGCCAGCAGCTTCGCCGCCGGACAGGGTGGCGACGAGCAGTACTTC
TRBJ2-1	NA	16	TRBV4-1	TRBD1	CASSQVGTGDHNEQFF	TGCGCCAGCAGCCAAGTCGGGACAGGGGATCACAATGAGCAGTTCTTC
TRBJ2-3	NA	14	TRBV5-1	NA	CASRVQLGTDTQYF	TGCGCCAGCAGGGTTCAACTAGGCACAGATACGCAGTATTTT
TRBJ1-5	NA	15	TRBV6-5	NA	CASSSDTLSNQPQHF	TGTGCCAGCAGTTCGGACACCCTTAGCAATCAGCCCCAGCATTTT
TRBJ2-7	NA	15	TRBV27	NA	CASSFSTESSYEQYF	TGTGCCAGCAGTTTCTCGACAGAAAGCTCCTACGAGCAGTACTTC
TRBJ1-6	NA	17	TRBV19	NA	CASSPGGGHLYNSPLHF	TGTGCCAGCTCCCCGGGGGGGGGCCACCTCTATAATTCACCCCTCCACTTT
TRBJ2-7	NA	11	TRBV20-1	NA	CSALGREEQYF	TGCAGTGCTCTGGGAAGGGAGGAGCAGTACTTC
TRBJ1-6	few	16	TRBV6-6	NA	CASSYFDRQTNSPLHF	TGTGCCAGCAGTTACTTCGACAGACAGACGAATTCACCCCTCCACTTT
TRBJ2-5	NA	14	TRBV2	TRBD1	CASSANRGEETQYF	TGTGCCAGCAGTGCAAACAGGGGCGAAGAGACCCAGTACTTC
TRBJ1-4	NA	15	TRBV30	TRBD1	CAWSVLGTGGEKLFF	TGTGCCTGGAGTGTACTTGGGACAGGGGGTGAAAAACTGTTTTTT
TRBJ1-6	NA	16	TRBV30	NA	CAWSPREGSYNSPLHF	TGTGCCTGGAGTCCAAGGGAGGGATCCTATAATTCACCCCTCCACTTT
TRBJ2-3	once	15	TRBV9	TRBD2	CASSVERGAGDTQYF	TGTGCCAGCAGCGTGGAGCGGGGGGCAGGAGATACGCAGTATTTT
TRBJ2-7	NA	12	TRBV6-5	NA	CASSQTSLEQYF	TGTGCCAGCAGTCAGACTAGTCTTGAACAGTACTTC
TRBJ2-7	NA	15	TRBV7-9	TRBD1	CASSYSQDRGGEQYF	TGTGCCAGCAGCTATTCTCAGGACAGGGGAGGCGAGCAGTACTTC
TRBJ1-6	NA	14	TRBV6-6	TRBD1	CASSLQGGTSPLHF	TGTGCCAGCAGTTTACAGGGGGGAACTTCACCCCTCCACTTT
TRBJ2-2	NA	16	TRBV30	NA	CAWSVGHSSNTGELFF	TGTGCCTGGAGTGTAGGCCACAGTTCGAACACCGGGGAGCTGTTTTTT
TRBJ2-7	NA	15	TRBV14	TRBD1	CASSQFAGGAYEQYF	TGTGCCAGCAGCCAATTTGCAGGGGGTGCGTACGAGCAGTACTTC
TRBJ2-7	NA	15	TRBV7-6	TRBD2	CASSPAGGPKDEQYF	TGTGCCAGCAGCCCCGCGGGGGGCCCAAAGGACGAGCAGTACTTC
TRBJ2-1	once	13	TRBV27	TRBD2	CASSFSSGNEQFF	TGTGCCAGCAGTTTTTCTAGCGGCAATGAGCAGTTCTTC
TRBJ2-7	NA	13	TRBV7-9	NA	CASSLAGRGEQYF	TGTGCCAGCAGCTTAGCAGGCAGGGGCGAGCAGTACTTC
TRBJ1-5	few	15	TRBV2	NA	CASTWDNQSNQPQHF	TGTGCCAGTACGTGGGACAACCAAAGCAATCAGCCCCAGCATTTT
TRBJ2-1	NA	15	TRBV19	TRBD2	CASKGPGGPHNEQFF	TGTGCCAGTAAAGGGCCGGGGGGGCCACACAATGAGCAGTTCTTC
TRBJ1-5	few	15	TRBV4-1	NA	CASSQGINSNQPQHF	TGCGCCAGCAGCCAGGGCATTAATAGCAATCAGCCCCAGCATTTT
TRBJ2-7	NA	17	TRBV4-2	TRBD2	CASSQEASGGALAEQYF	TGTGCCAGCAGCCAAGAAGCTAGCGGGGGGGCCCTGGCCGAGCAGTACTTC
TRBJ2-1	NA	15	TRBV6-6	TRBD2	CASSPLAGPYNEQFF	TGTGCCAGCAGCCCACTAGCGGGGCCATATAATGAGCAGTTCTTC
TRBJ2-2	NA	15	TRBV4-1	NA	CASSANRDNSGELFF	TGCGCCAGCAGCGCAAACCGGGACAACAGCGGGGAGCTGTTTTTT
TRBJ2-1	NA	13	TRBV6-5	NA	CASSSPRAHEQFF	TGTGCCAGCAGTAGCCCCAGGGCCCATGAGCAGTTCTTC